A single sample gave rise to the 21 T cell receptor beta chains below, sequenced in a study of OX40 agonist ivuxolimab in advanced cancers. Assay: immunoSEQ multiplex PCR; the TCRdb copy retains only in-frame clones and omits some. The data hold roughly 89,000 clones, with about 86% observed a single time. This material consisted of CD4+ or CD8+ T cells sorted from blood, taken in a trial of the OX40 agonist ivuxolimab. These receptors all come from an adult with an advanced solid tumor such as melanoma, head and neck, liver or kidney cancer.

The CDR3 region is CASSLAQGHGYTF. The CDR3 DNA is TGTGCCAGCAGCTTAGCCCAGGGGCATGGCTACACCTTC. This chain links TRBV7-9 with TRBJ1-2; weak D call: TRBD1 (6 bases). The CDR3 is 13 amino acids. Germline CDR1 is SEHNR and CDR2 is FQNEAQ (reference sequence). V lost 0 bases and J 6 bases, leaving 8 bases between the germline ends.

As regards this clone: No DNA is shown, since the ends of the CDR3 on it are uncertain; the CDR3 is the one TCRdb lists. The chain links TRBV12-2 to TRBJ2-5; the table's D call TRBD2 went unverified against the DNA. TRBV12-2 is a pseudogene. The CDR3 length is 16 residues, termini included. CDR3 sequence: CASRSWAGGSLETQYF.

The chain links TRBV5-4 to TRBJ2-1, with a tentative D call TRBD2 (6 bases). In germline, CDR1 is SGHNT, CDR2 YYREEE (reference sequence). The CDR3 spans 13 residues. V gave up 4 bases and J gave up 6 bases, with 11 bases separating them. The CDR3 reads CASSLPGGNEQFF. The CDR3 region has the DNA TGTGCCAGCAGCCTGCCCGGGGGCAATGAGCAGTTCTTC.

This chain joins TRBV28 and TRBJ2-1, with 10 bases that match TRBD1. J lost 8 bases, V lost 6 bases, and 4 bases had no gene match. Germline V lookup: CDR1 MDHEN, CDR2 SYDVKM. CDR3 length: 13 residues. The CDR3 region has the DNA TGTGCCAGCAGGGGACAGGGGAAGTATGAGCAGTTCTTC. It is translated as CASRGQGKYEQFF.

The rearrangement joins TRBV29-1 to TRBJ2-5; 8 bases map to TRBD1. Germline CDR1 and CDR2: SQVTM and ANQGSEA. This CDR3 is 13 amino acids long. The trim removed 7 bases at V and 4 bases at J, leaving 8 bases unmatched. Here the CDR3 reads CSAYRGAAETQYF. CDR3 nucleotides: TGCAGCGCCTACAGGGGGGCCGCAGAGACCCAGTACTTC.

This clone was observed once. This CDR3 is also generated by other DNA sequences in the sample. The chain uses TRBV5-1 and TRBJ2-1; D is ambiguous. From germline, CDR1 is SGHRS and CDR2 YFSETQ. Trimming took off 0 bases at V and 4 bases at J, with 5 bases between the two ends. The CDR3 consists of 13 residues. The DNA of the CDR3 is TGCGCCAGCAGCTTGGTTGGGTACAATGAGCAGTTCTTC. Amino acid sequence: CASSLVGYNEQFF.

The chain recombines TRBV5-1 with TRBJ1-1; D perhaps matches TRBD1 (6 bases). Trimming left V 2 bases short and J 3 bases short, with 14 bases between. The CDR3 spans 15 residues. Germline-derived CDR1 and CDR2 are SGHRS and YFSETQ. The CDR3 DNA reads TGCGCCAGCAGCTTACAGGGTGGACGGGACACTGAAGCTTTCTTT. The encoded protein is CASSLQGGRDTEAFF. Together with reference TRBV5-1 and TRBJ1-1, the CDR3 gives the full variable domain: KAGVTQTPRYLIKTRGQQVTLSCSPISGHRSVSWYQQTPGQGLQFLFEYFSETQRNKGNFPGRFSGRQFSNSRSEMNVSTLELGDSALYLCASSLQGGRDTEAFFGQGTRLTVV.

The chain joins TRBV6-5 to TRBJ2-7; perhaps D is TRBD1 or TRBD2 (6 bases each). This CDR3 is built from 12 residues. Between the trimmed V and J ends, which lost 6 bases and 5 bases, there was a span of 11 bases. Germline values: CDR1 MNHEY, CDR2 SVGAGI. The CDR3 is CASSPGGNEQYF. In DNA form, the CDR3 reads TGTGCCAGCAGCCCCGGGGGCAACGAGCAGTACTTC.

This clone came up once. V gene TRBV11-2 combines with J gene TRBJ1-6; possibly TRBD1 for D (6 bases). The V gene lost 4 bases and the J gene lost 7 bases, with 14 bases spanning the gap. The CDR3 contains 15 residues. The germline gives CDR1 SGHAT, CDR2 FQNNGV. CDR3 bases: TGTGCCAGCAGCTACCAAGGGGGAACCAATTCACCCCTCCACTTT. Translation: CASSYQGGTNSPLHF.

The V and J genes are TRBV4-2 and TRBJ1-6; no firm D call. The V gene lost 1 base and the J gene lost 7 bases, with 11 bases spanning the gap. Germline V gene data show CDR1 as LGHNA and CDR2 as YNFKEQ. The CDR3 consists of 15 residues. The CDR3 nucleotides read TGTGCCAGCAGCCAAGTGAGTGGGATGAATTCACCCCTCCACTTT. Its protein is CASSQVSGMNSPLHF.

DNA of the CDR3: TGTGCCAGCAGCGCCCGTCCGGCCGGGACTGAAGCTTTCTTT. Residues: CASSARPAGTEAFF. V gene TRBV9 combines with J gene TRBJ1-1, with D unclear. V lost 3 bases to trimming and J lost 5 bases, with 14 bases between them. The CDR3 consists of 14 residues. CDR1 is SGDLS, CDR2 YYNGEE, per germline. The variable domain in full, completed from reference TRBV9 and TRBJ1-1, reads DSGVTQTPKHLITATGQRVTLRCSPRSGDLSVYWYQQSLDQGLQFLIQYYNGEERAKGNILERFSAQQFPDLHSELNLSSLELGDSALYFCASSARPAGTEAFFGQGTRLTVV.

The chain links TRBV18 to TRBJ2-7; TRBD2 agrees at 7 bases. Germline loops: CDR1 KGHSH, CDR2 LQKENI. The V and J ends lost 9 bases and 5 bases, in that order; junction bases with no gene match: 10. The CDR3 length is 13 residues. This CDR3 reads CASQETAGHEQYF. DNA for the CDR3: TGTGCCAGTCAGGAGACAGCGGGGCACGAGCAGTACTTC.

The rearrangement joins TRBV7-8 to TRBJ2-1, with 11 nucleotides matching TRBD2. The CDR3 runs 18 residues. Trimming cost V 3 bases and J 1 base; bases outside gene matches: 8. In germline, CDR1 is SGHVS, CDR2 FQNEAQ. The CDR3 is CASSFLSGGATSYNEQFF. The CDR3 nucleotides read TGTGCCAGCAGCTTCCTTAGCGGGGGGGCCACGTCCTACAATGAGCAGTTCTTC. Combining the CDR3 with reference TRBV7-8 and TRBJ2-1 gives the whole variable domain GAGVSQSPRYKVAKRGQDVALRCDPISGHVSLFWYQQALGQGPEFLTYFQNEAQLDKSGLPSDRFFAERPEGSVSTLKIQRTQQEDSAVYLCASSFLSGGATSYNEQFFGPGTRLTVL.

In this sample, this clone turned up a few times. The rearrangement joins TRBV10-1 to TRBJ1-6, with D maybe TRBD1 (6 bases). Germline CDR1 is WNHNN and CDR2 is SYGVQD (reference sequence). V lost 8 bases, J lost 3 bases, and 23 bases lay in between. The CDR3 contains 18 residues. The CDR3 protein is CASPRKGGPRLYNSPLHF. DNA for the CDR3: TGCGCCAGCCCCCGGAAGGGGGGCCCTAGGCTCTATAATTCACCCCTCCACTTT.

The rearrangement uses TRBV6-1 and TRBJ1-2, with D uncertain. The CDR3 loop spans 15 amino acids. Germline loops: CDR1 MNHNS, CDR2 SASEGT. V was shortened by 2 bases and J by 2 bases, with 12 bases between the two germline ends. CDR3: CASSEIMFGNYGYTF. In nucleotides, the CDR3 is TGTGCCAGCAGTGAAATAATGTTTGGGAACTATGGCTACACCTTC.

The rearrangement joins TRBV19 to TRBJ1-5; 8 bases are a match to TRBD1. This CDR3 has 16 residues. The junction had 8 bases not matched to a gene; V was cut back by 4 bases and J by 3 bases. CDR1 LNHDA and CDR2 SQIVND come from the germline V gene (reference sequence). CDR3 residues: CASSRGQGVNNQPQHF. The CDR3 DNA follows: TGTGCCAGTAGTAGAGGACAGGGTGTAAACAATCAGCCCCAGCATTTT.

The chain couples TRBV7-9 to TRBJ1-2; D unclear. Trimming cost V 5 bases and J 6 bases, with 10 bases left between them. Germline V gene sequence: CDR1 SEHNR, CDR2 FQNEAQ (reference sequence). The CDR3 totals 12 residues. CDR3 loop: CASSPDSDGYTF. CDR3 bases: TGTGCCAGCAGCCCCGACTCGGATGGCTACACCTTC.

About this clone itself: Other DNA variants within this sample encode the same CDR3. The chain joins TRBV5-5 to TRBJ1-5, with D unclear. The germline gives CDR1 SGHKS, CDR2 YYEKEE (reference sequence). Deletions cut 0 bases from V and 0 bases from J, with 1 base between. There are 13 residues in the CDR3. The CDR3 is CASSLDSNQPQHF. For the CDR3, the DNA is TGTGCCAGCAGCTTGGATAGCAATCAGCCCCAGCATTTT.

The chain has TRBV5-6 and TRBJ1-2; TRBD1 might be the D (6 bases). The germline V gene encodes CDR1 SGHDT and CDR2 YYEEEE. Trimming pared 1 base from V and 3 bases from J, leaving 13 bases between. The CDR3 contains 15 residues. For the CDR3, the DNA is TGTGCCAGCAGCTTGTCCCCAGGGGAGTACTATGGCTACACCTTC. Translated: CASSLSPGEYYGYTF.

The chain is built from TRBV6-1 and TRBJ1-1; D not resolved. Looked up from germline, CDR1 is MNHNS and CDR2 is SASEGT. CDR3 size: 12 residues. The V end lost 4 bases, the J end lost 4 bases, and 7 bases lay between the germline ends. The CDR3 nucleotides read TGTGCCAGCAGTGTAAGGGTCACTGAAGCTTTCTTT. It is translated as CASSVRVTEAFF.

This clone was recorded a few times. The chain employs TRBV4-2 and TRBJ2-5; the match to TRBD2 covers 9 bases. CDR3 length equals 18 residues. CDR1 is LGHNA, CDR2 YNFKEQ, per germline. With V trimmed by 0 bases and J by 0 bases, 8 bases remained unmatched. The CDR3 protein is CASSQEACIAGDQETQYF. Written as DNA, the CDR3 is TGTGCCAGCAGCCAAGAGGCTTGTATAGCGGGGGACCAAGAGACCCAGTACTTC.